This T cell receptor (beta chain) was observed in a study of technical replicates of blood from several donors. This clone was observed once. Assay used: immunoSEQ multiplex PCR; TCRdb lists only in-frame clones, some missing. The sample has tens of thousands of clones, approximately 92% seen once. V trimming: 5 bases; J trimming: 11 bases; junction bases outside the gene matches: 8. Germline CDR1 SGHTA, CDR2 FQGTGA. CDR3 length equals 13 residues. The sample was T cells isolated from PBMCs. V and J are TRBV7-3 and TRBJ1-1; 10 bases are a match to TRBD1. The receptor was derived from a human donor in good health. The CDR3, as DNA: TGTGCCAGCAGCGGGGGACAGGGGACCGGCGCTTTCTTT. This encodes CASSGGQGTGAFF.